The 15 T cell receptor beta chains given below trace back to one sample, sequenced in a study of T cells in Graves' hyperthyroidism and ophthalmopathy. Regions amplified from RNA transcripts were the TCR beta CDR3 regions. HTBI primers were the set used in a first-round RT-PCR of the TCR CDR3. Each CDR3 protein is one row after TCRdb ran MiXCR on the multiplex PCR reads. In the table there are hundreds of thousands of distinct CDR3 sequences, 18% of which are singletons. Sequencing was done on a sample of blood. Every receptor here comes from a woman aged 45-65 years with Graves' hyperthyroidism that later progressed to Graves' ophthalmopathy.

The chain couples TRBV19 to TRBJ1-5; D not resolved. V gave up 9 bases and J gave up 3 bases, with 15 bases separating them. Per the germline V gene, CDR1 is LNHDA and CDR2 is SQIVND (reference sequence). The CDR3 contains 14 residues. The chain's CDR3 is CASSEDGNNQPQHF. As DNA, the CDR3 is TGTGCCAGCAGTGAGGACGGGAACAATCAGCCCCAGCATTTT. Full variable domain (outside the CDR3, taken from reference TRBV19 and TRBJ1-5): DGGITQSPKYLFRKEGQNVTLSCEQNLNHDAMYWYRQDPGQGLRLIYYSQIVNDFQKGDIAEGYSVSREKKESFPLTVTSAQKNPTAFYLCASSEDGNNQPQHFGDGTRLSIL.

This clonotype was detected many times. This chain connects TRBV11-2 to TRBJ2-2; 10 nucleotides agree with TRBD1. The CDR3 loop spans 17 amino acids. The V and J ends lost 5 bases and 3 bases, in that order; junction bases with no gene match: 9. Per the germline V gene, CDR1 is SGHAT and CDR2 is FQNNGV. The CDR3 DNA reads TGTGCCAGCAGCCCCGCCGCCGGGACAGGGGACACCGGGGAGCTGTTTTTT. It yields the protein CASSPAAGTGDTGELFF.

The rearrangement links TRBV6-5 to TRBJ1-6; D is uncertain. The CDR3 runs to 15 residues. Looked up from germline, CDR1 is MNHEY and CDR2 is SVGAGI. V lost 2 bases, J lost 0 bases, and 5 bases lay in between. DNA of the CDR3: TGTGCCAGCAGTTACACTACCTCCTATAATTCACCCCTCCACTTT. The encoded protein is CASSYTTSYNSPLHF.

As for this clonotype: This may stem from a read error, because a much larger clone lies one nucleotide away. The final CDR3 position lacks the conserved phenylalanine or tryptophan, pointing to a likely read error. The rearrangement links TRBV12-3 or TRBV12-4 to TRBJ1-1; 7 nucleotides match TRBD1. J was trimmed by 5 bases and V by 6 bases; bases with no gene match: 12. This CDR3 has 15 amino acids. This chain's CDR3 is CASSRGQEVRTEAFL. DNA for the CDR3: TGTGCCAGCAGCCGCGGACAGGAAGTGAGGACTGAAGCTTTCCTT.

The table lists this clonotype with many counts. This chain connects TRBV2 to TRBJ1-5; no firm D call. Germline V gives CDR1 SNHLY, CDR2 FYNNEI. V shed 3 bases and J shed 1 base, with 7 bases lying between them. The CDR3 runs 14 residues. CDR3 bases: TGTGCCAGCAGTGAGGAATGGAGCAATCAGCCCCAGCATTTT. It yields the protein CASSEEWSNQPQHF.

J is TRBJ1-5 and V is TRBV27, with TRBD1 identical over 7 bases. This CDR3 is 15 amino acids long. In germline, CDR1 is MNHEY, CDR2 SMNVEV (reference sequence). The trim removed 0 bases at V and 6 bases at J, leaving 5 bases unmatched. The CDR3 DNA follows: TGTGCCAGCAGTTTATCAACAGGGGTCGGTCAGCCCCAGCATTTT. Encoded protein: CASSLSTGVGQPQHF.

With respect to this clonotype: Just one base apart from a much larger clone, this may be a read error. This sequence joins TRBV6-5 and TRBJ2-1, with 7 bases lining up with TRBD1. The CDR3 runs 14 residues. CDR1 and CDR2 from the germline V gene are MNHEY and SVGAGI. CDR3 loop: CASSSLTGFNEQLF. The CDR3 DNA reads as TGTGCCAGCAGTTCCCTGACAGGGTTCAATGAGCAGCTCTTC.

The chain is built from TRBV6-1 and TRBJ2-5; 10 positions agree with TRBD1. This CDR3 comprises 14 residues. V shed 4 bases and J 7 bases; nucleotides not matched to a gene: 6. Germline V gene lookup returns CDR1 MNHNS and CDR2 SASEGT. CDR3 sequence (DNA): TGTGCCAGCAGTGTTGATGGGACAGGGGCGACCCAGTACTTC. Translated, it gives CASSVDGTGATQYF.

J is TRBJ2-2 and V is TRBV14, with D uncertain. CDR1 is SGHDN and CDR2 is FVKESK in the germline V gene. The CDR3 runs 13 residues. V dropped 2 bases and J dropped 3 bases, with 4 bases sitting between them. The chain's CDR3 is CASSQLDTGELFF. In DNA form, the CDR3 reads TGTGCCAGCAGCCAACTGGACACCGGGGAGCTGTTTTTT.

This clonotype was recorded at least ten times. The J gene is TRBJ2-1, the V gene TRBV11-2; 10 bases agree with TRBD2. The CDR3 loop spans 17 amino acids. V trimming: 1 base; J trimming: 6 bases; junction bases outside the gene matches: 9. CDR1 and CDR2 from the germline V gene are SGHAT and FQNNGV. CDR3: CASSLVLAGTLGNEQFF. CDR3 coding DNA: TGTGCCAGCAGCTTAGTACTAGCGGGGACCCTGGGCAATGAGCAGTTCTTC.

This clonotype was seen only a few times. CDR3 residues: CASSMDLANYGYTF. In nucleotides, the CDR3 is TGTGCCAGCAGCATGGATTTGGCTAACTATGGCTACACCTTC. The chain has TRBV7-9 and TRBJ1-2, with no clear D. Trimming removed 5 bases at V and 0 bases at J, with 10 bases between. CDR1 and CDR2 from the germline V gene are SEHNR and FQNEAQ (reference sequence). There are 14 residues in the CDR3.

This clonotype appeared many times. The chain combines TRBV12-3 or TRBV12-4 with TRBJ1-6; TRBD1 matches 7 bases. This CDR3 has 17 residues. The junction had 15 bases not matched to a gene; V was cut back by 6 bases and J by 7 bases. The CDR3 DNA follows: TGTGCCAGCAGCAGTTTCCCCGAGGGACAGCCAAATTCACCCCTCCACTTT. Translating it yields CASSSFPEGQPNSPLHF.

The rearrangement links TRBV19 to TRBJ1-2; the match to TRBD1 covers 7 bases. V shed 6 bases, J shed 8 bases, and the junction held 3 bases outside the gene matches. The CDR3 runs 11 residues. CDR1 is LNHDA, CDR2 SQIVND, per germline (reference sequence). In DNA form, the CDR3 reads TGTGCCAGTAGAACAGGGGAAGGCTACACCTTC. This gives the protein CASRTGEGYTF. The complete variable domain, with remaining parts taken from reference TRBV19 and TRBJ1-2, reads DGGITQSPKYLFRKEGQNVTLSCEQNLNHDAMYWYRQDPGQGLRLIYYSQIVNDFQKGDIAEGYSVSREKKESFPLTVTSAQKNPTAFYLCASRTGEGYTFGSGTRLTVV.

This clonotype was detected only once. Just one base apart from a much larger clone, this may be a read error. This chain links TRBV5-5 with TRBJ2-5; D gene unclear. Germline CDR1 and CDR2: SGHKS and YYEKEE (reference sequence). The CDR3 has 14 amino acids. CDR3 nucleotides: TGTGCCAGCAGCTTAGTATCAGCTCAAGAGACCCAGCACTTC. Translating it yields CASSLVSAQETQHF.

In its sample, this clonotype was seen a few times. The rearrangement uses TRBV19 and TRBJ2-3; D may correspond to TRBD1 or TRBD2 (6 bases each). Trimming removed 2 bases at V and 1 base at J, with 10 bases between. This CDR3 is built from 15 residues. The germline gives CDR1 LNHDA, CDR2 SQIVND (reference sequence). The CDR3 loop reads CASSIKGGRTDTQYF. In DNA form, the CDR3 reads TGTGCCAGTAGTATAAAGGGGGGACGCACAGATACGCAGTATTTT.